Listed here are 32 T cell receptor beta chains from one sample, sequenced in a study of cytomegalovirus exposure and HLA in healthy donors. Both 60 Vbeta primers and 13 Jbeta primers went into the PCR. Repertoires were generated with immunoSEQ multiplex PCR, while TCRdb's copy carries only in-frame clones and drops some. The repertoire holds about 130,000 clones, around 76% seen once, with 6% to 8% in the top ten. Sequenced material: PBMCs. The source of these receptors is a male donor in good health and CMV-seronegative.

V gene TRBV18 combines with J gene TRBJ2-5, with TRBD1 identical over 7 bases. Trimming cost V 5 bases and J 1 base; bases outside gene matches: 10. The CDR3 has 16 amino acids. Germline V gene sequence: CDR1 KGHSH, CDR2 LQKENI. This CDR3 is CASSTTVQGSQETQYF. Written as DNA, the CDR3 is TGTGCCAGCTCAACGACGGTACAGGGGTCCCAAGAGACCCAGTACTTC.

The chain couples TRBV30 to TRBJ2-7, with 7 bases identical to TRBD2. Germline CDR1 is GTSNPN and CDR2 is SVGIG (reference sequence). The CDR3 has 13 amino acids. J gave up 5 bases and V 4 bases, and 8 bases lay outside the gene matches. CDR3 DNA: TGTGCCTGGATCGGGCTGGGAGGGAACGAGCAGTACTTC. It specifies CAWIGLGGNEQYF. Variable domain in full (rest from reference TRBV30 and TRBJ2-7): SQTIHQWPATLVQPVGSPLSLECTVEGTSNPNLYWYRQAAGRGLQLLFYSVGIGQISSEVPQNLSASRPQDRQFILSSKKLLLSDSGFYLCAWIGLGGNEQYFGPGTRLTVT.

For the CDR3, the DNA is TGTGCCAGCAGTCACGACAGGGGTTCACTTAGGGGCGAGCAGTACTTC. It encodes CASSHDRGSLRGEQYF. The chain carries TRBV11-1 and TRBJ2-7; 8 bases line up with TRBD1. The CDR3 sequence is 16 residues long. Trimming took 6 bases from V and 6 from J; bases not matched to a gene: 16. CDR1 and CDR2 from the germline V gene are SGHAT and FQDESV (reference sequence).

This sequence joins TRBV29-1 and TRBJ2-1; a weak D match, TRBD2 (6 bases). This CDR3 is 12 amino acids long. Trimming left V 4 bases short and J 2 bases short, with 6 bases between. The V gene's germline CDR1 is SQVTM and CDR2 ANQGSEA. The CDR3 nucleotides are TGCAGCGTTGGCGGGGCCTACAATGAGCAGTTCTTC. It encodes CSVGGAYNEQFF.

The gene calls are TRBV29-1 and TRBJ2-1; 8 positions agree with TRBD2. Germline trimming cut 3 bases from V and 7 bases from J; bases unmatched to any gene: 2. Germline CDR1 reads SQVTM; CDR2 reads ANQGSEA. The CDR3 loop spans 12 amino acids. As DNA, the CDR3 is TGCAGCGTTGACGGGGGGGGGAATGAGCAGTTCTTC. This translates into CSVDGGGNEQFF.

The chain employs TRBV19 and TRBJ2-5, with 12 bases fitting TRBD1. The trim removed 11 bases at V and 5 bases at J, leaving 6 bases unmatched. From germline, CDR1 is LNHDA and CDR2 SQIVND (reference sequence). The CDR3 covers 13 residues. The CDR3 DNA follows: TGTGCCTCCCGGGACAGGGGGCGTGAGACCCAGTACTTC. Its translation is CASRDRGRETQYF.

The chain employs TRBV7-2 and TRBJ1-4; maybe TRBD1 (6 bases). CDR1 and CDR2 (germline): SGHTA, FQGNSA. The CDR3 is 14 amino acids. The germline V and J ends were trimmed by 6 bases and 6 bases, with 14 bases remaining between them. CDR3 region: CASSVARTDEKLFF. CDR3 bases: TGTGCCAGCAGTGTAGCGAGGACAGATGAAAAACTGTTTTTT.

The V gene is TRBV5-1, the J gene TRBJ2-3; 13 bases map to TRBD2. There are 15 residues in the CDR3. Per germline, CDR1 SGHRS and CDR2 YFSETQ. J was trimmed by 3 bases and V by 6 bases; bases with no gene match: 4. In nucleotides, the CDR3 is TGCGCCAGCAAGGGGGGACTAGCGGGGACAGATACGCAGTATTTT. Encoded protein: CASKGGLAGTDTQYF.

The chain joins TRBV5-6 to TRBJ2-5; weak D call: TRBD1 (5 bases). The germline V gene encodes CDR1 SGHDT and CDR2 YYEEEE. CDR3 length: 15 amino acids. V was trimmed by 0 bases and J by 2 bases, leaving 11 bases between them. In DNA form, the CDR3 reads TGTGCCAGCAGCTTGGCCCTAGGGGTGCAAGAGACCCAGTACTTC. It encodes CASSLALGVQETQYF.

The genes are TRBV30 and TRBJ1-1, with 8 bases identical to TRBD1. The CDR3 runs 15 residues. Germline V lookup: CDR1 GTSNPN, CDR2 SVGIG (reference sequence). Trimming cost V 2 bases and J 4 bases; bases outside gene matches: 9. In DNA, the CDR3 is TGTGCCTGGAGTAAAACGACAGGGGAGATCACTGAAGCTTTCTTT. Its protein product is CAWSKTTGEITEAFF.

The CDR3 sequence: CASSLGQGRTEAFF. The CDR3 DNA is TGCGCCAGCAGCTTGGGACAGGGAAGGACTGAAGCTTTCTTT. The V and J genes are TRBV5-1 and TRBJ1-1; TRBD1 agrees at 7 bases. V lost 0 bases, J lost 5 bases, and 4 bases stayed unmatched. CDR1 is SGHRS, CDR2 YFSETQ, per germline. The length of the CDR3 is 14 residues.

The chain carries TRBV28 and TRBJ1-5; D is perhaps TRBD1 (6 bases). Germline values: CDR1 MDHEN, CDR2 SYDVKM. V lost 7 bases, J lost 6 bases, and 22 bases lay in between. The CDR3 spans 16 residues. This CDR3 reads CASTPGSGTTGQPQHF. CDR3 nucleotide sequence: TGTGCCAGCACCCCAGGGTCAGGGACAACGGGTCAGCCCCAGCATTTT.

The chain uses TRBV10-3 and TRBJ2-7; TRBD1 matches at 10 bases. Germline CDR1 ENHRY, CDR2 SYGVKD. The CDR3 length is 13 residues. V lost 11 bases, J lost 0 bases, and 4 bases stayed unmatched. This CDR3 reads CASGQGSSYEQYF. The CDR3 nucleotides are TGTGCCTCGGGACAGGGGAGCTCCTACGAGCAGTACTTC.

The V call is TRBV5-5, the J call TRBJ1-2, with D perhaps TRBD1 (5 bases). Trimming pared 4 bases from V and 0 bases from J, leaving 10 bases between. The CDR3 has 14 amino acids. Germline V gives CDR1 SGHKS, CDR2 YYEKEE (reference sequence). The CDR3 DNA sequence: TGTGCCAGCAGCAGGGACTCTTCTAACTATGGCTACACCTTC. This encodes CASSRDSSNYGYTF. The entire variable domain, with the rest obtained from reference TRBV5-5 and TRBJ1-2, is as follows: DAGVTQSPTHLIKTRGQQVTLRCSPISGHKSVSWYQQVLGQGPQFIFQYYEKEERGRGNFPDRFSARQFPNYSSELNVNALLLGDSALYLCASSRDSSNYGYTFGSGTRLTVV.

DNA for the CDR3: TGTGCCAGCAGCTTAGATGAGTCCGAGCAGTACTTC. It codes for CASSLDESEQYF. This chain uses TRBV11-2 with TRBJ2-7; D remains unclear. Germline V CDR1 and CDR2: SGHAT, FQNNGV. V was clipped by 0 bases and J by 6 bases, with 6 bases between them. CDR3 length: 12 amino acids.

The chain uses TRBV7-2 and TRBJ2-7, with 8 bases fitting TRBD1. V was clipped by 6 bases and J by 1 base; unmatched bases: 5. Germline loops: CDR1 SGHTA, CDR2 FQGNSA. The CDR3 runs to 14 residues. CDR3 nucleotides: TGTGCCAGCAGTTTCGGACAGGGATCCTACGAGCAGTACTTC. Translation gives CASSFGQGSYEQYF.

This clone came up a few times. V usage is TRBV11-1 and J usage is TRBJ1-1; D gene unclear. The CDR3 spans 12 residues. Germline CDR1 and CDR2: SGHAT and FQDESV (reference sequence). Trimming cost V 3 bases and J 5 bases, with 7 bases left between them. CDR3 sequence reads: CASSLSRTEAFF. In DNA, the CDR3 is TGTGCCAGCAGCTTGTCTAGGACTGAAGCTTTCTTT.

The gene calls are TRBV4-3 and TRBJ2-3, with 8 bases identical to TRBD1. This CDR3 spans 17 amino acids. Per germline, CDR1 LGHNA and CDR2 YSLEER. Trimming removed 0 bases from V and 2 bases from J; junction bases left unmatched: 7. The CDR3 is CASSQDAPGGYTDTQYF. The CDR3 coding sequence is TGCGCCAGCAGCCAAGATGCCCCAGGGGGCTACACAGATACGCAGTATTTT.

V and J are TRBV9 and TRBJ2-7; a weak D match, TRBD2 (6 bases). This CDR3 is 14 amino acids long. V was cut by 4 bases and J by 2 bases, with 13 bases left in between. Looked up from germline, CDR1 is SGDLS and CDR2 is YYNGEE. DNA for the CDR3: TGTGCCAGCAGCCCAGCGGGCGCAGCCTACGAGCAGTACTTC. Protein sequence: CASSPAGAAYEQYF.

The chain couples TRBV6-1 to TRBJ2-5; 11 bases are shared with TRBD2. Trimming removed 4 bases from V and 5 bases from J; junction bases left unmatched: 6. This CDR3 contains 15 residues. Per germline, CDR1 MNHNS and CDR2 SASEGT. This CDR3 reads CASSVAGGPFETQYF. The CDR3 DNA follows: TGTGCCAGCAGTGTAGCGGGGGGGCCGTTTGAGACCCAGTACTTC.

Many counts were recorded for this clone. The J gene is TRBJ2-2, the V gene TRBV4-3, with TRBD1 matching over 7 bases. The CDR3 contains 15 residues. CDR1 is LGHNA and CDR2 is YSLEER in the germline V gene. Unmatched junction bases numbered 5, after V lost 1 base and J lost 6 bases. CDR3 sequence (DNA): TGCGCCAGCAGCCAAGTAGTAGGACAGGCCGGGGAGCTGTTTTTT. Amino acids: CASSQVVGQAGELFF.

The CDR3 spells CASGWDYRERGSYEQYF. The DNA for the CDR3 is TGTGCCAGCGGTTGGGACTATCGAGAAAGGGGCTCCTACGAGCAGTACTTC. The chain has TRBV7-9 and TRBJ2-7; 7 nucleotides line up with TRBD2. Germline V CDR1 and CDR2: SEHNR, FQNEAQ (reference sequence). This CDR3 region has 17 residues. The V and J ends lost 8 bases and 0 bases, in that order; junction bases with no gene match: 16.

This chain links TRBV19 with TRBJ2-7, with D tentatively TRBD1 (5 bases). Trimming left V 3 bases short and J 2 bases short, with 14 bases between. This CDR3 contains 15 residues. Per germline, CDR1 LNHDA and CDR2 SQIVND (reference sequence). The CDR3 coding sequence is TGTGCCAGTAGTATGTTAGGGGCTACCACCTACGAGCAGTACTTC. Protein: CASSMLGATTYEQYF. The variable domain in full, completed from reference TRBV19 and TRBJ2-7, reads DGGITQSPKYLFRKEGQNVTLSCEQNLNHDAMYWYRQDPGQGLRLIYYSQIVNDFQKGDIAEGYSVSREKKESFPLTVTSAQKNPTAFYLCASSMLGATTYEQYFGPGTRLTVT.

The chain carries TRBV27 and TRBJ2-7; 7 nucleotides line up with TRBD1. V shed 5 bases and J 3 bases; nucleotides not matched to a gene: 7. The germline CDR1 and CDR2 sequences are MNHEY and SMNVEV (reference sequence). This CDR3 contains 14 residues. This CDR3 reads CASSPGQTNYEQYF. The DNA of the CDR3 is TGTGCCAGCAGTCCGGGACAGACGAACTACGAGCAGTACTTC.

The CDR3 DNA reads TGTGCCAGCAGTTTAGGGACAGGCACCGGGGGCTACACCTTC. This encodes CASSLGTGTGGYTF. The chain uses TRBV27 and TRBJ1-2, with 8 positions matching TRBD1. Germline CDR1 and CDR2: MNHEY and SMNVEV (reference sequence). The CDR3 is 14 amino acids. Trimming cost V 2 bases and J 8 bases; bases outside gene matches: 7.

This chain links TRBV19 with TRBJ2-1, with 11 bases lining up with TRBD2. The V gene end was trimmed by 5 bases and the J gene end by 4 bases; junction bases not matched to a gene: 7. CDR3 size: 16 residues. Germline assignment: CDR1 LNHDA and CDR2 SQIVND (reference sequence). CDR3 region: CASSPWGTSGYNEQFF. CDR3 sequence (DNA): TGTGCCAGTAGTCCCTGGGGGACTAGCGGATACAATGAGCAGTTCTTC.

This chain uses TRBV7-2 with TRBJ2-3; D may be TRBD2 (6 bases). Looked up from germline, CDR1 is SGHTA and CDR2 is FQGNSA. The CDR3 length is 16 residues. Trimming removed 5 bases from V and 0 bases from J, with 15 bases in between. CDR3 in amino acids: CASSPMGLLSTDTQYF. Written as DNA, the CDR3 is TGTGCCAGCAGCCCGATGGGACTCTTGAGCACAGATACGCAGTATTTT.

V is TRBV19 and J is TRBJ2-6, with TRBD1 matching over 8 bases. The CDR3 has 15 amino acids. V lost 7 bases to trimming and J lost 0 bases; unmatched junction nucleotides: 2. Germline CDR1 reads LNHDA; CDR2 reads SQIVND (reference sequence). The CDR3 region has the DNA TGTGCCAGTAATACAGGGGGCTCTGGGGCCAACGTCCTGACTTTC. Protein product: CASNTGGSGANVLTF.

Concerning this clone: Germline and junction disagree at one end, which may indicate a read error. This sample also contains other DNA sequences that code for the same CDR3. The rearrangement joins TRBV23-1 to TRBJ2-4; D possibly corresponds to TRBD1 (5 bases). TRBV23-1 is an ORF; its function is uncertain. The CDR3 has 13 residues. Here the CDR3 DNA reads TGCGCTAGCAGTCGGTCCAGGGATGACATTCAGTACTTC. Its protein is CASSRSRDDIQYF.

Here the CDR3 reads CASSIATVNEQFF. DNA for the CDR3: TGCGCCAGCAGCATTGCTACAGTAAATGAGCAGTTCTTC. The chain recombines TRBV5-1 with TRBJ2-1; no firm D call. The CDR3 has 13 amino acids. Germline CDR1 and CDR2: SGHRS and YFSETQ. V lost 4 bases, J lost 7 bases, and 12 bases lay in between.

J is TRBJ1-5 and V is TRBV28; TRBD1 matches at 8 bases. Trimming took 6 bases from V and 3 from J; bases not matched to a gene: 10. Germline CDR1 reads MDHEN; CDR2 reads SYDVKM. The CDR3 totals 16 residues. CDR3 DNA: TGTGCCAGCAGGCTCCGAGACAGGGGCCCCAATCAGCCCCAGCATTTT. It is translated as CASRLRDRGPNQPQHF.

A single count supports this clone. The J gene is TRBJ1-1, the V gene TRBV6-5, with 7 bases aligning to TRBD1. In germline, CDR1 is MNHEY, CDR2 SVGAGI. CDR3 length: 13 amino acids. With 5 bases clipped from V and 5 bases from J, the junction kept 5 bases outside the gene matches. The CDR3 sequence: CASSTTGETEAFF. CDR3 nucleotide sequence: TGTGCCAGCAGTACCACAGGGGAAACTGAAGCTTTCTTT.